This T cell receptor beta chain was captured in a study of PD-L1 blockade in urothelial cancer (TCRdb year 2017). Looking at the study overall: Therapy was started in about 2014 for all patients, and atezolizumab 1,200 mg was administered intravenously every 3 weeks. About 90% of the 29 patients were males with bladder-origin urothelial cancer, and about 65% of the 29 reported a prior smoking history. Patients had an ECOG performance status of 0 or 1 and had received between 0 and 3 prior chemotherapy regimens. Blood samples were analyzed at two time points: 3 weeks after treatment start (second dose) and 6 weeks after treatment start. Blood samples gave median yields of 141,255 T cells and some 80,000 unique TCRs, along with a median clonality of 0.080. The study, an exploratory multi-omic analysis, examined somatic, immune and clinical correlates of response to PD-L1 blockade with atezolizumab in urothelial cancer. TCR sequencing covered pretreatment tumor samples and matched, serially collected peripheral blood taken before and after atezolizumab treatment. Durable clinical benefit was defined as progression-free survival longer than 6 months, and TCR features were also tested against progression-free and overall survival. In the same patients who had TCR sequencing, pretreatment tumors also underwent whole exome sequencing and RNA sequencing. Nine patients reached durable clinical benefit, while some 20 patients did not. Pretreatment blood TCR-seq was available for around 29 patients, at least one posttreatment blood collection was obtained for 24 patients, and tumor TCR-seq was available for 24 patients. Points the paper makes about the study in general: A pretreatment peripheral blood TCR clonality below the median was linked to improved progression-free and overall survival. Patients with durable benefit showed greater expansion of tumor-associated TCR clones in peripheral blood 3 weeks after starting treatment (n ≈ 20, p = 0.022). Small sample size (n ≈ 30) and many exploratory analyses mean the results are intended to be hypothesis-generating.

A note on this clone: Which antigen it targets is not known. No qualities accompany the bases; no much larger clone lies one base away.

In the paper's terms, the time point label means: peripheral blood 6 weeks after treatment start. The cohort included about 27 patients with locally advanced or metastatic urothelial carcinoma who were treated at Memorial Sloan Kettering on a trial protocol. Peripheral blood mononuclear cells were collected pretreatment and during treatment, with between 1 and 8 total time points per patient. The Qiagen DNeasy Blood extraction kit was used to purify genomic DNA from total PBMCs and tumor samples. Collected pretreatment and during treatment, PBMCs were isolated and stored as previously described. There are 14 amino acids in the CDR3, from cysteine to phenylalanine inclusive. CDR3 DNA is the only sequence kept; it has 42 bases, read in frame from the first base. The V and J ends are trimmed by 6 bases and 1 base, leaving 13 bases between them. From the germline V gene, CDR1 is MDHEN and CDR2 is SYDVKM.

Synthetic TCR analog templates were spiked into each PCR to estimate absolute template abundance from read counts. The immunoSEQ assay was used to amplify TCRbeta CDR3 regions from genomic DNA with bias-controlled V and J gene primers. Rearranged TCRbeta segments were sequenced at approximately 20X coverage. Per the original workflow: Sequencing errors were corrected by clustering, and CDR3s were annotated against IMGT so that V, D and J genes could be assigned. Downstream analyses used only productive TCRbeta rearrangements and left out out-of-frame or stop-codon sequences. Clonality was computed as one minus Shannon entropy normalized by the log of the number of unique productive sequences. Clones differing between time points or between blood and tumor were identified using Fisher's exact test with Benjamini-Hochberg correction, with an adjusted p below 0.01 applied as the threshold. The source is immuneACCESS, and TCRdb retained only in-frame sequences with V and J called. Part of the clones is not carried over; for the studies checked, unresolved V genes explain less than half of this, and the remainder is unexplained. V, J and clone size are taken as reported in that table, and D and trimming were inferred from the DNA itself. Present in this sample are tens of thousands of clones, around 90% of which were seen just once. The ten largest clones represent around 0.94% of the sample.

The rearrangement combines TRBV28 with TRBJ2-7; 6 matching bases give a weak D call of TRBD1. This material consisted of PBMCs, taken around atezolizumab (anti-PD-L1) treatment. The receptor comes from a woman of 80 years or more with urothelial cancer. The CDR3 reads as follows: CASRRQGRSYEQYF. In nucleotide form, the sequence is TGTGCCAGCAGACGCCAGGGGAGATCCTACGAGCAGTACTTC.